Listed below are T cell receptor beta chains from one sample, sequenced in a study of blood T cells in healthy people across ages. TCRdb re-derived calls from the 5' RACE reads in MiXCR, one entry per CDR3 protein. This sample yields approximately 1.5 million distinct CDR3 sequences, of which about 31% are seen a single time; roughly 12% belongs to the top ten. Sequenced input: blood. The receptors shown here come from a woman in her 30s in good health. The CDR3 runs from the conserved cysteine through the conserved F or W. The order of the fields is J gene, clone size, V gene, D gene, CDR3 protein, CDR3 DNA. A D gene is named only where the DNA matches it firmly. Only part of the rows carry a size: once, few, many, or a class if the clone is expanded.

j_call: TRBJ2-1
clone_size: once
v_call: TRBV3-1
d_call: .
cdr3_aa: CASSQEQGPPHNEQFF
cdr3_nt: TGTGCCAGCAGCCAAGAACAGGGACCTCCCCACAATGAGCAGTTCTTC

j_call: TRBJ2-1
clone_size: few
v_call: TRBV9
d_call: TRBD1
cdr3_aa: CASSVAQGAYNEQFF
cdr3_nt: TGTGCCAGCAGCGTAGCACAGGGGGCATACAATGAGCAGTTCTTC

j_call: TRBJ2-7
clone_size: .
v_call: TRBV12-3/TRBV12-4
d_call: .
cdr3_aa: CASSLDSFNYEQYF
cdr3_nt: TGTGCCAGCAGTTTAGACAGTTTTAACTACGAGCAGTACTTC

j_call: TRBJ2-5
clone_size: few
v_call: TRBV29-1
d_call: TRBD2
cdr3_aa: CNGGSEETQYF
cdr3_nt: TGCAACGGGGGGAGTGAAGAGACCCAGTACTTC

j_call: TRBJ2-1
clone_size: .
v_call: TRBV6-1
d_call: .
cdr3_aa: CAGSAWTDSYNEQFF
cdr3_nt: TGTGCCGGCAGCGCTTGGACGGACTCCTACAATGAGCAGTTCTTC

j_call: TRBJ2-3
clone_size: few
v_call: TRBV3-1
d_call: TRBD2
cdr3_aa: CASSQVETSLGTQYF
cdr3_nt: TGTGCCAGCAGCCAAGTCGAGACTAGCTTGGGCACGCAGTATTTT

j_call: TRBJ1-5
clone_size: .
v_call: TRBV6-1
d_call: TRBD1
cdr3_aa: CATGKAGGNQPQHF
cdr3_nt: TGTGCCACCGGAAAGGCAGGGGGAAATCAGCCCCAGCATTTT

j_call: TRBJ1-5
clone_size: .
v_call: TRBV6-2/TRBV6-3
d_call: .
cdr3_aa: CASREGAQPQHF
cdr3_nt: TGTGCCAGCAGGGAAGGGGCTCAGCCCCAGCATTTT

j_call: TRBJ2-7
clone_size: few
v_call: TRBV7-9
d_call: TRBD2
cdr3_aa: CASSTRLAGGNYEQYF
cdr3_nt: TGTGCCAGCAGCACCAGACTAGCGGGGGGGAATTACGAGCAGTACTTC

j_call: TRBJ2-3
clone_size: .
v_call: TRBV15
d_call: .
cdr3_aa: CATSRPTTDTQYF
cdr3_nt: TGTGCCACCAGCCGCCCTACCACAGATACGCAGTATTTT

j_call: TRBJ2-7
clone_size: few
v_call: TRBV3-1
d_call: .
cdr3_aa: CASSPPGLRNEQYF
cdr3_nt: TGTGCCAGCAGCCCCCCGGGACTGAGGAACGAGCAGTACTTC

j_call: TRBJ2-4
clone_size: .
v_call: TRBV21-1
d_call: .
cdr3_aa: CATSGSKNIQYF
cdr3_nt: TGTGCCACCAGCGGTTCCAAAAACATTCAGTACTTC

j_call: TRBJ1-6
clone_size: few
v_call: TRBV12-3/TRBV12-4
d_call: TRBD1
cdr3_aa: CASRGDRVTSPLHF
cdr3_nt: TGTGCCAGCAGGGGGGACAGGGTAACTTCACCCCTCCACTTT

j_call: TRBJ2-2
clone_size: .
v_call: TRBV10-1
d_call: TRBD2
cdr3_aa: CATGSGFGGELFF
cdr3_nt: TGCGCCACCGGTAGCGGGTTCGGTGGGGAGCTGTTTTTT

j_call: TRBJ2-7
clone_size: few
v_call: TRBV13
d_call: TRBD2
cdr3_aa: CASRGRNSYEQYF
cdr3_nt: TGTGCCAGCCGCGGGAGAAACTCCTACGAGCAGTACTTC

j_call: TRBJ2-1
clone_size: .
v_call: TRBV4-1
d_call: TRBD2
cdr3_aa: CASSQLGLAGVYNAQFF
cdr3_nt: TGCGCCAGCAGCCAGCTCGGACTAGCGGGGGTCTACAATGCGCAGTTCTTC

j_call: TRBJ2-7
clone_size: .
v_call: TRBV11-2
d_call: .
cdr3_aa: CASSEVQGWGHEQYF
cdr3_nt: TGTGCCAGCAGCGAAGTACAGGGATGGGGGCACGAGCAGTACTTC

j_call: TRBJ2-7
clone_size: few
v_call: TRBV4-1
d_call: .
cdr3_aa: CASSQERTGWNEQYF
cdr3_nt: TGCGCCAGCAGCCAAGAAAGAACAGGGTGGAACGAGCAGTACTTC

j_call: TRBJ1-5
clone_size: .
v_call: TRBV20-1
d_call: TRBD1
cdr3_aa: CSANKLNRGGHPQHF
cdr3_nt: TGCAGTGCTAATAAGCTAAACAGGGGGGGGCACCCCCAGCATTTT

j_call: TRBJ1-1
clone_size: few
v_call: TRBV12-3/TRBV12-4
d_call: TRBD1
cdr3_aa: CASSRSTGFEAFF
cdr3_nt: TGTGCCAGCAGTCGATCGACAGGGTTTGAAGCTTTCTTT

j_call: TRBJ2-1
clone_size: .
v_call: TRBV9
d_call: TRBD2
cdr3_aa: CASSVDASGGQNEQFF
cdr3_nt: TGTGCCAGCAGCGTAGATGCTAGCGGGGGGCAGAATGAGCAGTTCTTC

j_call: TRBJ2-5
clone_size: once
v_call: TRBV3-1
d_call: TRBD2
cdr3_aa: CASSRNERGAKETQYF
cdr3_nt: TGTGCCAGCAGCAGAAACGAGCGGGGGGCCAAAGAGACCCAGTACTTC

j_call: TRBJ2-7
clone_size: few
v_call: TRBV27
d_call: TRBD1
cdr3_aa: CASSTGTGGLEQYF
cdr3_nt: TGTGCCAGCAGTACAGGGACAGGGGGCTTGGAACAGTACTTC

j_call: TRBJ1-2
clone_size: few
v_call: TRBV12-3/TRBV12-4
d_call: TRBD1
cdr3_aa: CASIRTGEKRYGYTF
cdr3_nt: TGTGCCAGCATCCGGACAGGGGAAAAACGGTATGGCTACACCTTC

j_call: TRBJ2-1
clone_size: few
v_call: TRBV20-1
d_call: .
cdr3_aa: CSAKRQNVDEQFF
cdr3_nt: TGTAGTGCCAAGAGACAGAATGTTGATGAGCAGTTCTTC

j_call: TRBJ1-4
clone_size: .
v_call: TRBV5-1
d_call: .
cdr3_aa: CASSLGTRTTNEKLFF
cdr3_nt: TGCGCCAGCAGCCTAGGGACACGCACAACTAATGAAAAACTGTTTTTT

j_call: TRBJ2-3
clone_size: .
v_call: TRBV7-3
d_call: TRBD2
cdr3_aa: CASTPNGGGAGDTQYF
cdr3_nt: TGTGCCAGCACCCCGAACGGCGGGGGGGCTGGAGATACGCAGTATTTT

j_call: TRBJ2-7
clone_size: .
v_call: TRBV7-6
d_call: TRBD2
cdr3_aa: CASSLVASGTTYEQYF
cdr3_nt: TGTGCCAGCAGCTTAGTGGCTAGCGGGACGACCTACGAGCAGTACTTC

j_call: TRBJ1-1
clone_size: few
v_call: TRBV20-1
d_call: TRBD1
cdr3_aa: CSASRQGVTEAFF
cdr3_nt: TGCAGTGCTAGTAGACAGGGTGTGACTGAAGCTTTCTTT

j_call: TRBJ1-1
clone_size: .
v_call: TRBV27
d_call: .
cdr3_aa: CASSLSGTGYLNTEAFF
cdr3_nt: TGTGCCAGCAGTTTATCAGGAACGGGGTACCTTAACACTGAAGCTTTCTTT

j_call: TRBJ2-7
clone_size: many
v_call: TRBV6-5
d_call: .
cdr3_aa: CASSYGAGTYEQYF
cdr3_nt: TGTGCCAGCAGTTACGGGGCAGGTACCTACGAGCAGTACTTC

j_call: TRBJ2-1
clone_size: .
v_call: TRBV5-1
d_call: .
cdr3_aa: CASSLRGSYEQFF
cdr3_nt: TGCGCCAGCAGCTTACGGGGCTCCTACGAGCAGTTCTTC

j_call: TRBJ2-1
clone_size: once
v_call: TRBV2
d_call: TRBD2
cdr3_aa: CASNSGRAHNEQFF
cdr3_nt: TGTGCCAGCAATAGCGGGAGGGCCCATAATGAGCAGTTCTTC

j_call: TRBJ2-5
clone_size: .
v_call: TRBV30
d_call: TRBD2
cdr3_aa: CAWNLAGETQYF
cdr3_nt: TGTGCCTGGAATTTAGCGGGAGAGACCCAGTACTTC

j_call: TRBJ2-5
clone_size: .
v_call: TRBV3-1
d_call: .
cdr3_aa: CASSQDGQYGTKYF
cdr3_nt: TGTGCCAGCAGCCAAGATGGGCAGTACGGGACCAAGTACTTC

j_call: TRBJ2-5
clone_size: many
v_call: TRBV10-3
d_call: TRBD1
cdr3_aa: CAIAITGVETQYF
cdr3_nt: TGTGCCATCGCCATAACAGGGGTAGAGACCCAGTACTTC

j_call: TRBJ2-4
clone_size: .
v_call: TRBV20-1
d_call: TRBD2
cdr3_aa: CSARESGRGNIQYF
cdr3_nt: TGCAGTGCTAGAGAGAGCGGGAGGGGAAACATTCAGTACTTC

j_call: TRBJ2-7
clone_size: .
v_call: TRBV6-1
d_call: TRBD1
cdr3_aa: CASDVEGRGLGEQYF
cdr3_nt: TGTGCCAGCGATGTCGAAGGTAGGGGGCTAGGAGAGCAGTACTTC

j_call: TRBJ1-2
clone_size: .
v_call: TRBV5-1
d_call: TRBD1
cdr3_aa: CASSLLTGGGYTF
cdr3_nt: TGCGCCAGCAGCTTGCTGACAGGGGGCGGCTACACCTTC

j_call: TRBJ2-4
clone_size: .
v_call: TRBV5-1
d_call: .
cdr3_aa: CASSLGTSQISYVQYF
cdr3_nt: TGCGCCAGCAGCTTGGGGACGTCCCAAATCTCCTACGTGCAGTACTTC

j_call: TRBJ2-6
clone_size: few
v_call: TRBV4-1
d_call: TRBD1
cdr3_aa: CASSVPGQGTPGANVLTF
cdr3_nt: TGCGCCAGCAGCGTACCGGGACAGGGGACCCCTGGGGCCAACGTCCTGACTTTC

j_call: TRBJ2-5
clone_size: .
v_call: TRBV20-1
d_call: .
cdr3_aa: CSARSLGLSEETQYF
cdr3_nt: TGCAGTGCTAGATCCCTCGGACTATCGGAAGAGACCCAGTACTTC

j_call: TRBJ2-3
clone_size: .
v_call: TRBV5-5
d_call: .
cdr3_aa: CASSRRAGGASTSTDTQYF
cdr3_nt: TGTGCCAGCAGCCGTCGGGCTGGCGGGGCTTCAACTAGCACAGATACGCAGTATTTT

j_call: TRBJ1-2
clone_size: .
v_call: TRBV14
d_call: .
cdr3_aa: CASSPLTHPNYGYTF
cdr3_nt: TGTGCCAGCAGCCCACTGACACACCCTAACTATGGCTACACCTTC

j_call: TRBJ1-2
clone_size: few
v_call: TRBV20-1
d_call: .
cdr3_aa: CSARAAAGSAPKLYGYTF
cdr3_nt: TGCAGTGCTAGAGCCGCCGCAGGGTCGGCGCCAAAACTATATGGCTACACCTTC

j_call: TRBJ1-1
clone_size: .
v_call: TRBV14
d_call: .
cdr3_aa: CASSRFFGGPVEDEAFF
cdr3_nt: TGTGCCAGCAGCCGATTTTTCGGGGGACCGGTTGAAGATGAAGCTTTCTTT